This TCR beta chain stems from a study of T cell changes during pregnancy in multiple sclerosis. TCRdb's table, derived via immunoSEQ multiplex PCR, lists solely in-frame clones and lacks some. In the table there are about 20,000 clones, around 86% of which are singletons. The trim removed 2 bases at V and 6 bases at J, leaving 8 bases unmatched. The CDR3 consists of 15 residues. Germline CDR1 reads MNHEY; CDR2 reads SMNVEV (reference sequence). This receptor was taken from a female donor in good health, enrolled as a control in a pregnancy study. The chain combines TRBV27 with TRBJ2-3, with 7 bases aligning to TRBD2. This specimen was CD8+ T cells from peripheral blood mononuclear cells, taken in the third trimester of pregnancy. The DNA for the CDR3 is TGTGCCAGCAGTTTAATCGGGACTACGAGGGATACGCAGTATTTT. This encodes CASSLIGTTRDTQYF.